This T cell receptor (beta chain) was sequenced in a study of T cell changes during pregnancy in multiple sclerosis (dated by TCRdb to about 2019). Context from the whole study: In women with multiple sclerosis, the researchers looked at how the T cell repertoire shifted as pregnancy progressed.

Cut back by 7 bases and 3 bases, the V and J ends lie 13 bases apart. Taken from the germline V gene, the CDR1 and CDR2 loops are SQVTM and ANQGSEA. Measured from the cysteine to the phenylalanine, the CDR3 is 13 residues long. The read is trimmed to its CDR3 DNA, 39 bases read in frame from base 1. Details on this clone: The clone's antigen remains unknown. No much larger clonotype is one base removed from it; base qualities were not supplied.

The library was prepared using the immunoSEQ multiplex PCR assay. Held by TCRdb, this immuneACCESS table contains in-frame sequences only and omits some clones. Under half of the omission traces to an unresolved V gene where checked; the cause of the rest is unknown. Recorded for this sample are approximately 100,000 clones; around nine tenths of them occurred a single time. The top ten hold approximately 1.2% of the sample. The source material was peripheral blood, sampled in the second trimester of pregnancy. The sequence was collected from a female donor with multiple sclerosis, enrolled in a pregnancy study. Here the chain combines TRBV29-1 and TRBJ2-1; the D segment could be TRBD2, given 6 matching bases. The CDR3 has the sequence CSGLRLGYNEQFF. The DNA is TGCAGCGGACTTCGACTAGGCTACAATGAGCAGTTCTTC.